The 26 T cell receptor beta chains below all came from one sample that was sequenced in a study of CXCR3-negative and CXCR3-positive naive CD8 T cells. Broader study findings: In CXCR3-positive naive cells, the TRB CDR3s were more hydrophobic than in CXCR3-negative naive cells.

These receptors are not linked to any known antigen. Each TRB cDNA library was prepared by 5' RACE (with UMI labels). TCRdb reprocessed the 5' RACE reads, with one entry per CDR3 protein and no DNA. Its table lists about 150,000 distinct CDR3 sequences. The sample comprised naive CXCR3+ CD8+ T cells from blood. Subset meaning: CD45RO-CCR7+CD27+CD95- naive CD8+ T cells expressing CXCR3 (TNR3+). These receptor sequences come from a human donor in good health. Some clones in this sample may be carry-over from other donors' samples.

This sequence joins TRBV4-2 and TRBJ1-3. Germline lookup yields CDR1 LGHNA and CDR2 YNFKEQ. CDR3 length: 13 residues. CDR3 sequence reads: CASRHNSGNTIYF.

This chain links TRBV29-1 with TRBJ2-1; TCRdb designates TRBD2, a call that cannot be tested without DNA. There are 13 residues in the CDR3. Per the germline V gene, CDR1 is SQVTM and CDR2 is ANQGSEA. CDR3: CSAGLAGVNEQFF.

The rearrangement links TRBV5-1 to TRBJ2-7. CDR1 and CDR2 from the germline V gene are SGHRS and YFSETQ. The CDR3 runs to 13 residues. CDR3 sequence: CASSWTSPYEQYF.

The V gene is TRBV5-6, the J gene TRBJ2-3. The V gene's germline CDR1 is SGHDT and CDR2 YYEEEE. This CDR3 contains 12 residues. CDR3 sequence reads: CASSRTGDTQYF.

The rearrangement links TRBV5-6 to TRBJ2-2; TCRdb designates TRBD1, a call that cannot be tested without DNA. Germline V gene sequence: CDR1 SGHDT, CDR2 YYEEEE. The CDR3 runs to 17 residues. CDR3 sequence: CASSLGQGYSDTGELFF. The complete variable domain, with remaining parts taken from reference TRBV5-6 and TRBJ2-2, reads DAGVTQSPTHLIKTRGQQVTLRCSPKSGHDTVSWYQQALGQGPQFIFQYYEEEERQRGNFPDRFSGHQFPNYSSELNVNALLLGDSALYLCASSLGQGYSDTGELFFGEGSRLTVL.

The J gene is TRBJ1-5, the V gene TRBV10-3. CDR1 is ENHRY, CDR2 SYGVKD, per germline. This CDR3 is 16 amino acids long. CDR3 in amino acids: CAISDPSGLSDQPQHF.

The CDR3 sequence: CASSFRPGITDTQYF. This chain connects TRBV12-3 or TRBV12-4 to TRBJ2-3; TCRdb's D call of TRBD1 is untestable without DNA. The CDR3 runs to 15 residues.

The gene calls are TRBV3-1 and TRBJ1-1. Germline loops: CDR1 LGHDT, CDR2 YNNKEL (reference sequence). This CDR3 region has 15 residues. The chain's CDR3 is CASSQASGGRKEAFF.

This chain joins TRBV5-1 and TRBJ2-7; TCRdb proposes TRBD2, but this gene call is untestable without DNA. This CDR3 is 18 amino acids long. Germline CDR1 reads SGHRS; CDR2 reads YFSETQ. The CDR3 is CASSLPGERDSGSYEQYF.

CDR3 sequence reads: CSVTRPGHPEETQYF. The V call is TRBV29-1, the J call TRBJ2-5; lacking DNA, the TRBD1 call made by TCRdb goes unchecked. Germline V gene data show CDR1 as SQVTM and CDR2 as ANQGSEA. The CDR3 length is 15 residues.

This rearrangement joins TRBV7-9 to TRBJ1-1; the D call from TCRdb, TRBD1, cannot be confirmed without DNA. The germline CDR1 and CDR2 sequences are SEHNR and FQNEAQ (reference sequence). CDR3 length equals 14 residues. CDR3 sequence reads: CASTHRNMNTEAFF.

The chain is built from TRBV5-1 and TRBJ2-1. CDR3 size: 18 residues. Germline CDR1 and CDR2: SGHRS and YFSETQ. The chain's CDR3 is CASSLGWVGLSSYNEQFF.

This rearrangement joins TRBV19 to TRBJ1-5; the TRBD1 assignment by TCRdb is unverifiable without DNA. The germline gives CDR1 LNHDA, CDR2 SQIVND (reference sequence). CDR3 length equals 16 residues. The CDR3 spells CASSIGTRAINQPQHF.

This chain links TRBV11-2 with TRBJ2-3. This CDR3 region has 15 residues. Germline CDR1 is SGHAT and CDR2 is FQNNGV. The chain's CDR3 is CASSLGTTRTDTQYF.

This rearrangement joins TRBV10-3 to TRBJ2-1; TCRdb designates TRBD2, a call that cannot be tested without DNA. The germline CDR1 and CDR2 sequences are ENHRY and SYGVKD. CDR3 length equals 15 residues. This CDR3 reads CAISPTSGGANEQFF.

CDR3 loop: CSARGRQFRVDTQYF. This rearrangement joins TRBV20-1 to TRBJ2-3; the D call of TRBD2 rests on TCRdb alone, since no DNA is present to check it. Germline CDR1 DFQATT, CDR2 SNEGSKA (reference sequence). This CDR3 region has 15 residues.

The V and J genes are TRBV9 and TRBJ2-7. The CDR3 totals 13 residues. Germline V CDR1 and CDR2: SGDLS, YYNGEE. CDR3 sequence: CASSVAGTYEQYF. The whole variable domain, filled in from reference TRBV9 and TRBJ2-7, reads DSGVTQTPKHLITATGQRVTLRCSPRSGDLSVYWYQQSLDQGLQFLIQYYNGEERAKGNILERFSAQQFPDLHSELNLSSLELGDSALYFCASSVAGTYEQYFGPGTRLTVT.

The chain links TRBV5-6 to TRBJ2-1; TCRdb designates TRBD2, a call that cannot be tested without DNA. Germline CDR1 reads SGHDT; CDR2 reads YYEEEE. The CDR3 sequence is 18 residues long. The CDR3 loop reads CASSLALSAGGSYNEQFF.

The CDR3 spells CASSLFLAGTDTQYF. This chain uses TRBV12-3 or TRBV12-4 with TRBJ2-3; with no DNA, the TCRdb D assignment of TRBD2 cannot be verified. CDR3 length equals 15 residues.

This chain joins TRBV6-1 and TRBJ1-6; TCRdb selects TRBD1, and the lack of DNA leaves this call unchecked. The CDR3 is made up of 16 amino acids. The germline gives CDR1 MNHNS, CDR2 SASEGT. The CDR3 is CASSESGRDQYSPLHF.

The V gene is TRBV7-8, the J gene TRBJ2-7; the D call of TRBD1 rests on TCRdb alone, since no DNA is present to check it. This CDR3 spans 17 amino acids. The germline CDR1 and CDR2 sequences are SGHVS and FQNEAQ. CDR3 protein: CASSPPKANVISYEQYF.

V is TRBV2 and J is TRBJ2-3; TCRdb gives TRBD1 as the D gene, but with no DNA this cannot be confirmed. The CDR3 runs 15 residues. CDR1 is SNHLY, CDR2 FYNNEI, per germline. The CDR3 here is CASSQWDRRTDTQYF.

The chain combines TRBV15 with TRBJ2-7; TCRdb reports TRBD1, a call that lacks DNA to check it against. The CDR3 has 12 amino acids. Germline CDR1 is LNHNV and CDR2 is YYDKDF (reference sequence). The CDR3: CATSNREHEQYF.

The CDR3 loop is CASSRDWNEAFF. The chain joins TRBV19 to TRBJ1-1. CDR3 length: 12 amino acids. CDR1 and CDR2 from the germline V gene are LNHDA and SQIVND (reference sequence).

The chain is built from TRBV12-3 or TRBV12-4 and TRBJ2-7. The CDR3 covers 12 residues. Here the CDR3 reads CASSLTPYEQYF.

The chain recombines TRBV5-5 with TRBJ2-2. The CDR3 is 13 residues long. The germline gives CDR1 SGHKS, CDR2 YYEKEE (reference sequence). This chain's CDR3 is CASSLWYTGELFF.